This TCR beta chain emerged from a study of T cell responses to AZD1222 COVID-19 vaccine. V was pared by 4 bases and J by 6 bases, with 24 bases between. This CDR3 is built from 17 residues. Germline V CDR1 and CDR2: SGHTA, FQGNSA. For this clone: Antigen specificity is unknown.

Broader study findings: Spike-specific TCR breadth and depth both grew after two AZD1222 doses. Baseline serostatus was positive in only a handful of AZD1222 recipients.

The assay was immunoSEQ multiplex PCR, and TCRdb's table has in-frame clones only and misses some. The sample carries some 84,000 clones, around nine tenths recorded once. The chain links TRBV7-2 to TRBJ1-2; no reliable D call. This material consisted of peripheral blood, taken on day 0 of AZD1222 vaccination. The sequence was collected from an adult in good health. In nucleotides, the CDR3 is TGTGCCAGCAGCTCTAGGTCCTGGAGAGACGATCAAAATGGCTACACCTTC. Translating it yields CASSSRSWRDDQNGYTF.